A selection of T cell receptor beta chains follows, all from one sample in a study of Graves' ophthalmopathy and Graves' hyperthyroidism. TCRdb used MiXCR to reprocess the multiplex PCR reads, holding one entry per CDR3 protein. Here the sample spans some 400,000 distinct CDR3 sequences, around 18% being singletons. Sequenced material: peripheral blood. These receptors were taken from a woman under 30 with Graves' ophthalmopathy. Both conserved end residues are part of each CDR3. D genes are given only for firm matches. Only part of the rows carry a size: once, few, many, or a class if the clone is expanded.

V,D,size,J,DNA,CDR3
TRBV6-5,TRBD2,-,TRBJ2-5,TGTGCCAGCAGTTACCTACGGACTAGCAAGGCCGAGACCCAGTACTTC,CASSYLRTSKAETQYF
TRBV9,-,many,TRBJ2-7,TGTGCCAGCAGCGTCGATACAGGCTACGGATACGAGCAGTACTTC,CASSVDTGYGYEQYF
TRBV7-6,-,many,TRBJ1-1,TGTGCCAGCAGCCCCATTAACGGGGGCACTGAAGCTTTCTTT,CASSPINGGTEAFF
TRBV12-3/TRBV12-4,-,-,TRBJ1-1,TGTGCCAGCAATTGGGCGGAGAACACTGAAGCTTTCTTT,CASNWAENTEAFF
TRBV28,-,many,TRBJ2-2,TGTGCCAGCAGTTTAATCGGGTGGACGGGAGAAGAAAACGGGGAGCTGTTTTTT,CASSLIGWTGEENGELFF
TRBV29-1,TRBD1,many,TRBJ1-1,TGCAGCGTGACAGGGAGTACTGAAGCTTTCTTT,CSVTGSTEAFF
TRBV11-3,TRBD1,many,TRBJ2-7,TGTGCCAGCAGCGCGGGACAGGGCCGCTCCTACGAGCAGTACTTC,CASSAGQGRSYEQYF
TRBV24-1,-,-,TRBJ2-7,TGTGCCACCAGTGATTTGGGGATCAACAGCGTGCAGTACTTC,CATSDLGINSVQYF
TRBV30,-,many,TRBJ2-5,TGTGCCTGGAGTACCGGCAGGACCCAAGAGACCCAGTACTTC,CAWSTGRTQETQYF
TRBV24-1,-,many,TRBJ1-1,TGTGCCACCAGGGACGGGAGCCCTGGCAGCACTGAAGCTTTCTTT,CATRDGSPGSTEAFF
TRBV20-1,-,-,TRBJ2-7,TGCAGTGCCCTCAGTTCCGGGCAGCTAACCTACGAGCAGTACTTC,CSALSSGQLTYEQYF
TRBV6-1,-,-,TRBJ2-7,TGTGCCAGCTCTAGAGGGAACACTTTCTACGAGCAGTACTTC,CASSRGNTFYEQYF
TRBV29-1,TRBD2,many,TRBJ2-7,TGCAGCGTTGAAGGCGTAGGCCCGGGGACGCGGGGGACCACCTACGAGCAGTACTTC,CSVEGVGPGTRGTTYEQYF
TRBV13,-,-,TRBJ1-1,TGTGCCAGCAGCAGAAACCAGAACACTGAAGCTTTCTTT,CASSRNQNTEAFF
TRBV12-3/TRBV12-4,TRBD1,many,TRBJ1-1,TGTGCCAGCAGTTCCCCGGACAGGCGGAACACTGAAGCTTTCTTT,CASSSPDRRNTEAFF
TRBV11-1,TRBD1,many,TRBJ2-7,TGTGCCAGCAGCACGGGACAGATCTACGAGCAGTACTTC,CASSTGQIYEQYF
TRBV11-2,TRBD2,-,TRBJ2-7,TGTGCCAGCAGTTCTGACATAGCGGGAGCCTACGAGCAGTACTTC,CASSSDIAGAYEQYF
TRBV11-2,TRBD1,many,TRBJ2-5,TGTGCCAGCAGCTCGGGACAGGGGCTGCAGACCCAGTACTTC,CASSSGQGLQTQYF
TRBV27,-,many,TRBJ2-7,TGTGCCAGCAGAAACGATAGGAACTACGAGCAGTACTTC,CASRNDRNYEQYF
TRBV13,-,many,TRBJ1-5,TGTGCCAGCAGCCCCCCTCGAATCCTGAGGACAGTTTATAGCAATCAGCCCCAGCATTTT,CASSPPRILRTVYSNQPQHF
TRBV28,-,many,TRBJ2-5,TGTGCCAGCAGTTTACCGCATGCAGGAGAGACCCAGTACTTC,CASSLPHAGETQYF
TRBV10-3,-,many,TRBJ2-6,TGTGCCATCAGTGAGTCAACAGCGCTCTCTGGGGCCAACGTCCTGACTTTC,CAISESTALSGANVLTF
TRBV28,-,many,TRBJ1-6,TGTGCCAGCAGTCCGCGAAATAATTCACCCCTCCACTTT,CASSPRNNSPLHF
TRBV4-1,TRBD1,many,TRBJ1-2,TGCGCCAGCAGCCAGGCGGGACAGGGGGTGTCGGGCTATGGCTACACCTTC,CASSQAGQGVSGYGYTF
TRBV12-3/TRBV12-4,-,many,TRBJ1-1,TGTGCCACCACGCCTAGACAACTAGCTGAAGCTTTCTTT,CATTPRQLAEAFF
TRBV6-5,TRBD1,-,TRBJ1-2,TGTGCCAGCAGTTACTCGATCCCTTCAGGGGGCTATGGCTACACCTTC,CASSYSIPSGGYGYTF
TRBV12-3/TRBV12-4,-,few,TRBJ2-2,TGTGCCAGCAGTCCCTCGGACACCGGGGAGCTGTTTTTT,CASSPSDTGELFF
TRBV6-2/TRBV6-3,-,-,TRBJ2-4,TGTGCCAGCAGTTTCCCCCCTGACTCGTTGGGAAACATTCAGTACTTC,CASSFPPDSLGNIQYF
TRBV20-1,TRBD1,many,TRBJ1-5,TGCAGTGCTGGGACAGGAAATCAGCCCCAGCATTTT,CSAGTGNQPQHF
TRBV11-2,-,many,TRBJ1-1,TGTGCCAGCAGTGGGGCAGGGCCCTTGAACACTGAAGCTTTCTTT,CASSGAGPLNTEAFF
TRBV20-1,-,many,TRBJ1-6,TGCAGTGCTAGAGATAGAGACAGGCGAGATTCACCCCTCCACTTT,CSARDRDRRDSPLHF